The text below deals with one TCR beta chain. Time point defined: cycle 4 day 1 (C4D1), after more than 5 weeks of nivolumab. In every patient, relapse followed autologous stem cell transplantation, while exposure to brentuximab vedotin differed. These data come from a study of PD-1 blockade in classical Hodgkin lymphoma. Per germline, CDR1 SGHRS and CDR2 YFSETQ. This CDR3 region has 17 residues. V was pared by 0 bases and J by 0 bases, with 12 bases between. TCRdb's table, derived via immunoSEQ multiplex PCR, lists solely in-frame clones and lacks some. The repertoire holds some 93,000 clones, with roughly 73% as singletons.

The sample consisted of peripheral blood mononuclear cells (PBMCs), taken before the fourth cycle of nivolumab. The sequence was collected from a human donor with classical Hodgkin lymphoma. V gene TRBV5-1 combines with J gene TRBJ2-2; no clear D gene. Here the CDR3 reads CASSLGHGSTNTGELFF. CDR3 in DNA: TGCGCCAGCAGCTTGGGTCATGGCAGCACGAACACCGGGGAGCTGTTTTTT. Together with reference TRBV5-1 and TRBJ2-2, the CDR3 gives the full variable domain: KAGVTQTPRYLIKTRGQQVTLSCSPISGHRSVSWYQQTPGQGLQFLFEYFSETQRNKGNFPGRFSGRQFSNSRSEMNVSTLELGDSALYLCASSLGHGSTNTGELFFGEGSRLTVL.